Below, 14 T cell receptor beta chains from the same sample are listed, as sequenced in a study of cytomegalovirus exposure and HLA in healthy donors. A multiplex PCR was run with 60 Vbeta primers and 13 Jbeta primers. Sequencing used immunoSEQ multiplex PCR; TCRdb keeps in-frame clones, though not all of them. The sample lists around 160,000 clones, around 79% occurring once. The sequencing input was PBMCs. These receptors all stem from a woman aged 35 to 49 in good health and CMV-seropositive.

This chain links TRBV19 with TRBJ2-2; unclear D gene. V lost 3 bases and J lost 1, with 9 bases in between. The CDR3 length is 15 residues. Germline V gives CDR1 LNHDA, CDR2 SQIVND (reference sequence). The CDR3 region has the DNA TGTGCCAGTAGTATCGGTACGGGGAACACCGGGGAGCTGTTTTTT. Its translation is CASSIGTGNTGELFF. The full variable domain, completed using reference TRBV19 and TRBJ2-2, is DGGITQSPKYLFRKEGQNVTLSCEQNLNHDAMYWYRQDPGQGLRLIYYSQIVNDFQKGDIAEGYSVSREKKESFPLTVTSAQKNPTAFYLCASSIGTGNTGELFFGEGSRLTVL.

The rearrangement links TRBV15 to TRBJ1-2; D not certain. The germline V and J ends were trimmed by 0 bases and 8 bases, with 22 bases remaining between them. The CDR3 spans 17 residues. In germline, CDR1 is LNHNV, CDR2 YYDKDF (reference sequence). Here the CDR3 reads CATSRERFPPGDGGYTF. In DNA form, the CDR3 reads TGTGCCACCAGCAGAGAGAGGTTCCCGCCCGGGGATGGGGGCTACACCTTC.

The chain has TRBV27 and TRBJ2-7, with TRBD1 matching 7 bases. Germline V gene sequence: CDR1 MNHEY, CDR2 SMNVEV (reference sequence). Unmatched junction bases numbered 5, after V lost 5 bases and J lost 7 bases. This CDR3 comprises 12 residues. The CDR3, as DNA: TGTGCCAGCAGTACGACAGGGATTGAGCAGTACTTC. It specifies CASSTTGIEQYF.

This chain joins TRBV13 and TRBJ2-3; 10 nucleotides align to TRBD2. Unmatched junction bases numbered 6, after V lost 1 base and J lost 2 bases. Germline CDR1 and CDR2: PRHDT and FYEKMQ (reference sequence). The CDR3 has 17 residues. The CDR3: CASSLVRLAGVTDTQYF. DNA of the CDR3: TGTGCCAGCAGCTTAGTCCGCCTAGCGGGGGTCACAGATACGCAGTATTTT.

The chain employs TRBV2 and TRBJ2-3; D remains ambiguous. This CDR3 comprises 13 residues. The V and J ends lost 4 bases and 3 bases respectively, with 8 bases between them. Germline lookup yields CDR1 SNHLY and CDR2 FYNNEI. Here the CDR3 reads CASSVGTTDTQYF. As DNA, the CDR3 is TGTGCCAGCAGTGTCGGTACGACAGATACGCAGTATTTT. The full variable domain, rest sourced from reference TRBV2 and TRBJ2-3, is EPEVTQTPSHQVTQMGQEVILRCVPISNHLYFYWYRQILGQKVEFLVSFYNNEISEKSEIFDDQFSVERPDGSNFTLKIRSTKLEDSAMYFCASSVGTTDTQYFGPGTRLTVL.

V and J are TRBV5-6 and TRBJ1-5, with D perhaps matching TRBD1 (6 bases). Germline V gives CDR1 SGHDT, CDR2 YYEEEE. Deletions cut 4 bases from V and 3 bases from J, with 14 bases between. The CDR3 consists of 15 residues. CDR3 loop: CASSRGTVLNQPQHF. The CDR3, as DNA: TGTGCCAGCAGCAGGGGGACGGTACTCAATCAGCCCCAGCATTTT.

The chain has TRBV27 and TRBJ1-4, with D unresolved. This CDR3 has 13 amino acids. CDR1 and CDR2 (germline): MNHEY, SMNVEV (reference sequence). V dropped 8 bases and J dropped 8 bases, with 15 bases sitting between them. The CDR3 nucleotides are TGTGCCAGCGGGCGTGGCGAGGGAGAAAAACTGTTTTTT. Translated: CASGRGEGEKLFF.

The J gene is TRBJ2-5, the V gene TRBV28, with 12 positions matching TRBD2. In germline, CDR1 is MDHEN, CDR2 SYDVKM. There are 15 residues in the CDR3. The ends lost 6 bases at V and 0 bases at J; junction bases unmatched: 2. The CDR3 protein is CASRLAGGNQETQYF. As DNA, the CDR3 is TGTGCCAGCAGACTAGCGGGGGGTAACCAAGAGACCCAGTACTTC.

CDR3 nucleotide sequence: TGTGCCAGCAGCCTGGGACTAGCGGGACCGGGGGAGCAGTACTTC. Amino acids: CASSLGLAGPGEQYF. The chain has TRBV6-5 and TRBJ2-7; TRBD2 matches at 13 bases. This CDR3 has 15 amino acids. CDR1 and CDR2 (germline): MNHEY, SVGAGI. With 6 bases clipped from V and 7 bases from J, the junction kept 9 bases outside the gene matches.

The genes are TRBV5-4 and TRBJ1-4; D is possibly TRBD1 (6 bases). The V gene lost 2 bases and the J gene lost 4 bases, with 9 bases spanning the gap. The CDR3 is 14 residues long. Germline V CDR1 and CDR2: SGHNT, YYREEE (reference sequence). CDR3 sequence reads: CASSFTGLNEKLFF. CDR3 in DNA: TGTGCCAGCAGCTTCACAGGGCTTAATGAAAAACTGTTTTTT.

Only a few counts were recorded for this clone. The J gene is TRBJ1-1, the V gene TRBV5-1; weak D call: TRBD1 (5 bases). CDR1 is SGHRS and CDR2 is YFSETQ in the germline V gene. The CDR3 is made up of 14 amino acids. The V end was cut by 0 bases, the J end by 1 base, with 7 bases between. The CDR3 sequence is CASSLGQRNTEAFF. In DNA, the CDR3 is TGCGCCAGCAGCTTGGGACAGAGGAACACTGAAGCTTTCTTT.

The CDR3 DNA sequence: TGTGCCAGCAGATCAGGGGGCGCAGTCACCGGGGAGCTGTTTTTT. This sequence encodes CASRSGGAVTGELFF. The chain links TRBV7-9 to TRBJ2-2; 8 bases are a match to TRBD1. This CDR3 spans 15 amino acids. With 6 bases clipped from V and 4 bases from J, the junction kept 7 bases outside the gene matches. Germline loops: CDR1 SEHNR, CDR2 FQNEAQ (reference sequence).

The chain is built from TRBV10-3 and TRBJ1-4; 7 bases are shared with TRBD1. Germline lookup yields CDR1 ENHRY and CDR2 SYGVKD. The CDR3 spans 13 residues. Losses at the gene ends were 10 bases for V and 6 bases for J; bases not matched to a gene: 8. Here the CDR3 DNA reads TGTGCCACCCGGGACAGTGGCTATGAAAAACTGTTTTTT. This sequence encodes CATRDSGYEKLFF.

The chain has TRBV5-1 and TRBJ2-3; 7 nucleotides agree with TRBD2. Trimming took 4 bases from V and 4 from J; bases not matched to a gene: 9. Germline V gives CDR1 SGHRS, CDR2 YFSETQ. This CDR3 has 15 amino acids. The CDR3 nucleotides read TGCGCCAGCAGCCAGACTAGCAGTTGGGCAGATACGCAGTATTTT. Protein product: CASSQTSSWADTQYF.